This T cell receptor (beta chain) was captured by sequencing in a study of shared clonotypes between healthy human individuals. Study details: Each donor's CD8 memory used one plate, CD8 naive two, each CD4 subset three.

Germline values: CDR1 SGHTA, CDR2 FQGNSA. Trimming stripped 1 base from V and 2 bases from J, with 6 bases between. This CDR3 has 14 residues. Once extracted for a subset, genomic DNA was divided evenly among several immunoSEQ plates. Profiled with immunoSEQ multiplex PCR; TCRdb holds only in-frame clones, not every one. Here the sample spans approximately 330,000 clones, 70% to 75% being singletons. In the case of this clone: What it recognizes is unknown.

Findings and limits, study-wide: Some clonotypes were shared by all four sorted-subset donors, while others were not shared. The non-shared ones had lower generation probabilities than the shared ones.

The V and J genes are TRBV7-2 and TRBJ1-5; D gene unclear. The source material was memory CD4+ T cells sorted from blood. Sample subset: CD45RA-negative fraction. The TCR comes from a man between 25 and 39 years old in good health. In DNA form, the CDR3 reads TGTGCCAGCAGCTTAGTAAGGGGCAATCAGCCCCAGCATTTT. It codes for CASSLVRGNQPQHF.